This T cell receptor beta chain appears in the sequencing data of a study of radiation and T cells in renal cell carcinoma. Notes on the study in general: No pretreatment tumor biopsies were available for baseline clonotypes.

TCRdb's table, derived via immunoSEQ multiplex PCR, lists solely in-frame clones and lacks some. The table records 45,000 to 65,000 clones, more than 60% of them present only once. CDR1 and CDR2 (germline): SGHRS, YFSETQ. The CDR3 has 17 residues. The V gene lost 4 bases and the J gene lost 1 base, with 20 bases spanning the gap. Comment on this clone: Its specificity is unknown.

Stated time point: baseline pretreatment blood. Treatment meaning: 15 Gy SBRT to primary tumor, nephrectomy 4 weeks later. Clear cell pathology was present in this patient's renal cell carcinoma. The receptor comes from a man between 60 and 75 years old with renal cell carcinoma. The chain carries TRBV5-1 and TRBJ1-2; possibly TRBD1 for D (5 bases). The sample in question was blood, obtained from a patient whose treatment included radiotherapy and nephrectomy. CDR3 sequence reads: CASSRREQAANNYGYTF. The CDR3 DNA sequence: TGCGCCAGCAGCCGGAGGGAACAGGCGGCGAATAACTATGGCTACACCTTC.